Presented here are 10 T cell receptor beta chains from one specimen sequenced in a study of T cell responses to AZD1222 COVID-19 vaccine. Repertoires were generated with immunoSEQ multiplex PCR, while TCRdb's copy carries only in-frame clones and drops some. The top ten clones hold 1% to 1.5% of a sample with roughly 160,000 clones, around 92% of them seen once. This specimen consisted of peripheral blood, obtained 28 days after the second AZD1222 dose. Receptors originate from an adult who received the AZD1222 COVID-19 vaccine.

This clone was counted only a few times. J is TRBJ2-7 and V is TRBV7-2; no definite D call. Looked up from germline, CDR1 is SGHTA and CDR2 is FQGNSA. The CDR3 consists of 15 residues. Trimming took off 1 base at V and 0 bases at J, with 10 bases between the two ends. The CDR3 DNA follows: TGTGCCAGCAGCTTAGATATGTACAACTCCTACGAGCAGTACTTC. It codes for CASSLDMYNSYEQYF.

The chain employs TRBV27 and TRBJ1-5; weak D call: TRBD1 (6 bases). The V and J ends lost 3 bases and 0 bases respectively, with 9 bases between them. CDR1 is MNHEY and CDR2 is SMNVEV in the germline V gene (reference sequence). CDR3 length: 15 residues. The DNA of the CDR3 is TGTGCCAGCAGTTTGAGGACAGATAGCAATCAGCCCCAGCATTTT. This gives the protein CASSLRTDSNQPQHF.

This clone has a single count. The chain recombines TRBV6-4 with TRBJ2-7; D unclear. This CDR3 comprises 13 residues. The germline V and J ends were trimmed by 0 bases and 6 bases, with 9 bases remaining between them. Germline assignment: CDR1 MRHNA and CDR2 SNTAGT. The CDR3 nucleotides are TGTGCCAGCAGTGACTCGAGTTCAGGCGAGCAGTACTTC. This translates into CASSDSSSGEQYF.

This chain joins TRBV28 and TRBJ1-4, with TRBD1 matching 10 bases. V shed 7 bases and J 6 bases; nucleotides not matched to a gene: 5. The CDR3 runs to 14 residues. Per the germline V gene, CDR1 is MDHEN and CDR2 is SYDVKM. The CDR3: CASTLGTGDEKLFF. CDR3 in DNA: TGTGCCAGCACTTTGGGGACAGGGGATGAAAAACTGTTTTTT. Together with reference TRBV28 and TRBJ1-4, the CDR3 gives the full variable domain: DVKVTQSSRYLVKRTGEKVFLECVQDMDHENMFWYRQDPGLGLRLIYFSYDVKMKEKGDIPEGYSVSREKKERFSLILESASTNQTSMYLCASTLGTGDEKLFFGSGTQLSVL.

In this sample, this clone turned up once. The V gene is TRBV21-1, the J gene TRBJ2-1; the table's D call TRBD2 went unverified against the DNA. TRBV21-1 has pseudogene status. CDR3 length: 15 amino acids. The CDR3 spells CASSILAGGGNEQFF. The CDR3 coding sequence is TGTGCCAGCAGCATTTTAGCGGGAGGGGGCAATGAGCAGTTCTTC.

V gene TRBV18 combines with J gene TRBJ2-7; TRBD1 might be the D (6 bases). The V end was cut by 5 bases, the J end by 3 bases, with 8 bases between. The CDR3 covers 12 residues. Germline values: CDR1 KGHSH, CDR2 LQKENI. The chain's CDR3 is CASSGDNYEQYF. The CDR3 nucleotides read TGTGCCAGCTCAGGGGACAACTACGAGCAGTACTTC.

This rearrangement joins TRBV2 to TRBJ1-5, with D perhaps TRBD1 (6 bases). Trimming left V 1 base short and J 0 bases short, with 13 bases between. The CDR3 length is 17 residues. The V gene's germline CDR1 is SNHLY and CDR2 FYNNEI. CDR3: CASSEGQTGDSNQPQHF. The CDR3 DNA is TGTGCCAGCAGTGAAGGGCAGACAGGAGATAGCAATCAGCCCCAGCATTTT.

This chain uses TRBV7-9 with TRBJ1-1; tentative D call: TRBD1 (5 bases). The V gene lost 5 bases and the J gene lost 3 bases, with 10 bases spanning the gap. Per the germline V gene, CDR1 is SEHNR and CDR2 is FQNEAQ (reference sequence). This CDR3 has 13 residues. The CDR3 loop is CASSPGGDTEAFF. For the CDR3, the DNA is TGTGCCAGCAGCCCCGGGGGGGACACTGAAGCTTTCTTT.

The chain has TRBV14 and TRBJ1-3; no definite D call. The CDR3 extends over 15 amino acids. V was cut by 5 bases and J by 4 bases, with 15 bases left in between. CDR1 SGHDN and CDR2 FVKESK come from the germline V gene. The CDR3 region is CASSFTTTPGNTIYF. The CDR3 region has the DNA TGTGCCAGCAGCTTTACCACTACACCAGGAAACACCATATATTTT.

The CDR3 DNA reads as TGTGCCAGCAGCTTAGACAGGCTCTATGGCTACACCTTC. It encodes CASSLDRLYGYTF. V usage is TRBV11-2 and J usage is TRBJ1-2; D call uncertain. The germline V gene has CDR1 SGHAT and CDR2 FQNNGV. There are 13 residues in the CDR3. Trimming took 0 bases from V and 4 from J, leaving 6 bases between them.